Listed below are T cell receptor beta chains from one sample, sequenced in a study of T cells after yellow fever vaccination. TCRdb analysed the 5' RACE reads with MiXCR anew, one entry per CDR3 protein. The data show some 400,000 distinct CDR3 sequences, with 6.2% seen just once and 15% held by the top ten. The sequencing used PBMCs, collected 5 days after the yellow fever booster vaccination. The receptors come from a young man who received the YFV17D yellow fever vaccine. Each CDR3 is given with its conserved first and last residue. D genes are given only for firm matches. The listing skips clone size in some rows; elsewhere it reads once, few, many or a size class.

CDR3	DNA	V	size	D	J
CASSPLRAGANVLTF	TGCGCCAGCAGCCCCTTGAGAGCTGGGGCCAACGTCCTGACTTTC	TRBV4-3	many	.	TRBJ2-6
CASSRGRASIGEQFF	TGTGCCAGCAGCAGAGGTCGGGCCAGCATCGGTGAGCAGTTCTTC	TRBV5-6	many	.	TRBJ2-1
CASSFGPVWDTQYF	TGTGCCAGCAGCTTTGGGCCAGTTTGGGATACGCAGTATTTT	TRBV7-2	few	.	TRBJ2-3
CATSTSGLYNEQFF	TGTGCCACCAGCACTAGCGGGTTGTATAATGAGCAGTTCTTC	TRBV15	.	TRBD2	TRBJ2-1
CASSPSQVNTEAFF	TGTGCCAGTAGTCCCTCACAAGTGAACACTGAAGCTTTCTTT	TRBV19	.	.	TRBJ1-1
CASGDRVGHGYTF	TGTGCCAGCGGGGACAGGGTTGGACATGGCTACACCTTC	TRBV6-2/TRBV6-3	.	TRBD1	TRBJ1-2
CASSQDRAGGAGANVLTF	TGTGCCAGCAGCCAAGATCGGGCAGGGGGCGCTGGGGCCAACGTCCTGACTTTC	TRBV3-1	few	TRBD1	TRBJ2-6
CSAIRGATNTEAFF	TGCAGTGCTATAAGAGGGGCTACGAACACTGAAGCTTTCTTT	TRBV20-1	few	.	TRBJ1-1
CASSYSWGRAASGLYEQYF	TGTGCCAGCAGTTACTCTTGGGGACGTGCGGCCTCGGGGCTCTACGAGCAGTACTTC	TRBV6-5	few	.	TRBJ2-7
CASSPGTSSNEQFF	TGTGCCAGCAGCCCCGGGACTAGCTCCAATGAGCAGTTCTTC	TRBV27	few	TRBD2	TRBJ2-1
CASSQDSGYNEQFF	TGCGCCAGCAGCCAAGATTCGGGTTACAATGAGCAGTTCTTC	TRBV4-3	few	.	TRBJ2-1
CACRRQGAEQYF	TGTGCCTGCCGCAGACAGGGGGCCGAGCAGTACTTC	TRBV30	.	TRBD1	TRBJ2-7
CASSQNRIGPGQGRSRTPGELFF	TGCGCCAGCAGTCAAAACCGGATCGGGCCGGGACAGGGGCGAAGTAGGACTCCCGGGGAGCTGTTTTTT	TRBV23-1	few	TRBD1	TRBJ2-2
CASSHSNLAGRLEQYF	TGCGCCAGCAGCCACAGCAACCTAGCGGGACGGCTCGAGCAGTACTTC	TRBV4-3	few	TRBD2	TRBJ2-7
CASSRDRQRTYEQYF	TGTGCCAGCAGCCGAGACAGGCAAAGAACCTACGAGCAGTACTTC	TRBV7-2	few	.	TRBJ2-7
CASSYRASTGSSYEQYF	TGTGCCAGCAGTTATCGAGCGTCGACAGGGAGCTCCTACGAGCAGTACTTC	TRBV6-2/TRBV6-3	.	TRBD1	TRBJ2-7
CSVESIETSGNTGELFF	TGCAGCGTTGAATCTATAGAGACTAGCGGGAACACCGGGGAGCTGTTTTTT	TRBV29-1	.	TRBD2	TRBJ2-2
CSARSPGLTPNTQYF	TGCAGTGCTAGAAGCCCGGGACTTACCCCTAATACGCAGTATTTT	TRBV20-1	many	.	TRBJ2-3
CSFGGSNYNEQFF	TGCAGCTTTGGCGGGAGTAACTACAATGAGCAGTTCTTC	TRBV29-1	many	TRBD2	TRBJ2-1
CASMRQGIVDEQFF	TGTGCCAGCATGAGGCAGGGTATTGTAGATGAGCAGTTCTTC	TRBV28	.	.	TRBJ2-1
CASSPRGAGELFF	TGTGCCAGCAGTCCCCGGGGGGCCGGGGAGCTGTTTTTT	TRBV6-2/TRBV6-3	.	TRBD2	TRBJ2-2
CASSSAGQPFTDTQYF	TGTGCCAGCAGCTCCGCGGGACAGCCCTTCACAGATACGCAGTATTTT	TRBV7-9	few	.	TRBJ2-3
CSARDPGSGSGYEQYF	TGCAGTGCTAGAGATCCGGGGTCAGGTAGCGGTTACGAGCAGTACTTC	TRBV20-1	many	.	TRBJ2-7
CASSPTSGGPQETQYF	TGTGCCAGCAGCCCCACTAGCGGGGGCCCCCAAGAGACCCAGTACTTC	TRBV5-4	few	TRBD2	TRBJ2-5
CASSFGPGTGGDGYTF	TGTGCCAGCAGCTTTGGCCCCGGGACAGGGGGCGACGGCTACACCTTC	TRBV7-2	few	TRBD1	TRBJ1-2
CSVGLAASTDTQYF	TGCAGCGTGGGACTAGCTGCTAGCACAGATACGCAGTATTTT	TRBV29-1	many	TRBD2	TRBJ2-3
CASSLALGPNYGYTF	TGTGCCAGCAGCCTCGCTTTGGGCCCGAACTATGGCTACACCTTC	TRBV5-4	.	.	TRBJ1-2
CASSPQREYQETQYF	TGTGCCAGCAGCCCTCAGCGGGAATACCAAGAGACCCAGTACTTC	TRBV12-3/TRBV12-4	few	TRBD2	TRBJ2-5
CASRSTGEQYF	TGTGCCAGCAGGTCGACAGGGGAGCAGTACTTC	TRBV12-3/TRBV12-4	.	TRBD1	TRBJ2-7
CSARGEGSYEQYF	TGCAGTGCTAGAGGGGAGGGGTCCTACGAGCAGTACTTC	TRBV20-1	few	TRBD2	TRBJ2-7
CASSVVAGGRHIQYF	TGTGCCAGCAGCGTAGTGGCGGGAGGGCGACACATTCAGTACTTC	TRBV9	many	TRBD2	TRBJ2-4
CASSLKGNTEAFF	TGTGCCAGCAGTTTAAAGGGTAACACTGAAGCTTTCTTT	TRBV12-3/TRBV12-4	many	.	TRBJ1-1
CASSLKGLAGDLYNEQFF	TGTGCCAGCAGCTTAAAGGGGCTAGCGGGCGACCTGTACAATGAGCAGTTCTTC	TRBV7-9	.	TRBD2	TRBJ2-1
CASRSGAWETQYF	TGTGCCAGCAGATCAGGGGCGTGGGAGACCCAGTACTTC	TRBV7-2	many	.	TRBJ2-5
CSAIQGPLDGYTF	TGCAGTGCTATTCAGGGCCCTCTCGACGGCTACACCTTC	TRBV20-1	.	.	TRBJ1-2
CASSQGGRYAPQHF	TGTGCCAGCAGCCAAGGAGGCAGGTATGCGCCCCAGCATTTT	TRBV27	few	.	TRBJ1-5
CASSLSRGLAGSTGADTQYF	TGTGCCAGCAGCTTGTCCCGGGGACTAGCGGGATCCACCGGGGCAGATACGCAGTATTTT	TRBV5-6	many	TRBD2	TRBJ2-3
CASSLTPGTGGGETQYF	TGTGCCAGCAGTTTAACCCCCGGGACAGGGGGCGGAGAGACCCAGTACTTC	TRBV28	many	TRBD1	TRBJ2-5
CASSFQGSIYNSPLHF	TGTGCCAGCAGTTTCCAGGGGAGTATCTATAATTCACCCCTCCACTTT	TRBV12-3/TRBV12-4	few	.	TRBJ1-6
CASSFQIAGNTGELFF	TGCGCCAGCAGCTTCCAAATAGCGGGGAACACCGGGGAGCTGTTTTTT	TRBV5-1	.	TRBD2	TRBJ2-2
CAISESILGEQYF	TGTGCCATCAGTGAGTCGATTCTGGGGGAGCAGTACTTC	TRBV10-3	.	.	TRBJ2-7
CASSSPREGEKLFF	TGCGCCAGCAGCTCGCCCAGGGAGGGTGAAAAACTGTTTTTT	TRBV5-1	few	.	TRBJ1-4